This T cell receptor (beta chain) came from a study of T cell changes during pregnancy in multiple sclerosis. Germline CDR1 and CDR2: SGHNT and YYREEE (reference sequence). The CDR3 is made up of 17 amino acids. V lost 0 bases and J lost 0, with 10 bases in between. Profiled with immunoSEQ multiplex PCR; TCRdb holds only in-frame clones, not every one. The profile covers approximately 47,000 clones, with approximately 90% appearing a single time and 1.5% to 2% taken by the ten largest. Source: peripheral blood, taken in the first trimester of pregnancy. The chain links TRBV5-4 to TRBJ1-6, with unresolved D. The clonotype was recovered from a female donor with multiple sclerosis, enrolled in a pregnancy study. The CDR3 spells CASSLGPTSSYNSPLHF. In DNA, the CDR3 is TGTGCCAGCAGCTTGGGGCCGACTAGCTCCTATAATTCACCCCTCCACTTT.